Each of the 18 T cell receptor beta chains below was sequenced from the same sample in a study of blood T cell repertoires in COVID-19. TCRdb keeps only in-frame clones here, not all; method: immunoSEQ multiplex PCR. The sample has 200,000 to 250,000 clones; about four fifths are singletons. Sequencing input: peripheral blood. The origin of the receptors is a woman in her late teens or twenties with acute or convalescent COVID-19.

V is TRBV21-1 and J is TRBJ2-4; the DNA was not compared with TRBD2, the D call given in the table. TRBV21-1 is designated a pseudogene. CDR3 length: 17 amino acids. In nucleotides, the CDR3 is TGTGCCAGCAGCGAGTCAGCGGGACTCCTAGCCAAAAACATTCAGTACTTC. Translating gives CASSESAGLLAKNIQYF.

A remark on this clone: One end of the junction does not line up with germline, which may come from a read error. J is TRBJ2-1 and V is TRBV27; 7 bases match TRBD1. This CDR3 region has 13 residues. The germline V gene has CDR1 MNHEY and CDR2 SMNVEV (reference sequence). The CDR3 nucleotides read TGCCCCCTAGGACAGGACTCCTACAATGAGCAGTTCTTC. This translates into CPLGQDSYNEQFF.

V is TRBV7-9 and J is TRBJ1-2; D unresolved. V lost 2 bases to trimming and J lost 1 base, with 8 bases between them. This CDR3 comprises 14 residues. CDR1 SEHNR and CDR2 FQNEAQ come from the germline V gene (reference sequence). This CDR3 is CASSLWEDNYGYTF. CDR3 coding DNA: TGTGCCAGCAGCTTATGGGAGGATAACTATGGCTACACCTTC.

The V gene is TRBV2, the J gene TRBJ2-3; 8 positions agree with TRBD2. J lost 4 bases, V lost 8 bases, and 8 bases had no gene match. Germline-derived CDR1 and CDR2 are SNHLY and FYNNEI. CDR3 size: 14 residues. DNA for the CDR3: TGTGCCAGCCACCACAGCGGGAGCGCAGATACGCAGTATTTT. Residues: CASHHSGSADTQYF.

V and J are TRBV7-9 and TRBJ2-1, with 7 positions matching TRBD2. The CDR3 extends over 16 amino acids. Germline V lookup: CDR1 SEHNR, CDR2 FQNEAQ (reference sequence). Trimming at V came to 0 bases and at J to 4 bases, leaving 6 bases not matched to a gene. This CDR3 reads CASSLAGGRIYNEQFF. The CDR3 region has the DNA TGTGCCAGCAGCTTAGCGGGAGGGAGGATTTACAATGAGCAGTTCTTC. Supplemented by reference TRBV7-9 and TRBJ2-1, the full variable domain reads DTGVSQNPRHKITKRGQNVTFRCDPISEHNRLYWYRQTLGQGPEFLTYFQNEAQLEKSRLLSDRFSAERPKGSFSTLEIQRTEQGDSAMYLCASSLAGGRIYNEQFFGPGTRLTVL.

The CDR3 DNA is TGCGCCAGCAGCTTGGCGGGACAGAGAAATAATGAAAAACTGTTTTTT. Translated: CASSLAGQRNNEKLFF. The J gene is TRBJ1-4, the V gene TRBV5-1; 7 bases are a match to TRBD1. The CDR3 is made up of 16 amino acids. V lost 0 bases and J lost 4; bases outside the gene matches: 6. CDR1 and CDR2 from the germline V gene are SGHRS and YFSETQ.

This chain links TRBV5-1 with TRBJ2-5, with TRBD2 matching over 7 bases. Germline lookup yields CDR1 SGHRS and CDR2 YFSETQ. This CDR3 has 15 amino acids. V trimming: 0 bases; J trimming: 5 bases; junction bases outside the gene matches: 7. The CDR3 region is CASSLVVAGEETQYF. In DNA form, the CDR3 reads TGCGCCAGCAGCTTGGTAGTAGCGGGCGAGGAGACCCAGTACTTC.

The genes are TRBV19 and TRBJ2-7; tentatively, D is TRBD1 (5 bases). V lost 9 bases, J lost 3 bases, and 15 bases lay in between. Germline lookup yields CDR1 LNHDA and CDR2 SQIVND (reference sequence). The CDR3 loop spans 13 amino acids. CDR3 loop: CASSPNRNYEQYF. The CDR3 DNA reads TGTGCCAGCTCCCCCAACAGGAACTACGAGCAGTACTTC. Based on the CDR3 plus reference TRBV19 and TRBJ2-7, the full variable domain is DGGITQSPKYLFRKEGQNVTLSCEQNLNHDAMYWYRQDPGQGLRLIYYSQIVNDFQKGDIAEGYSVSREKKESFPLTVTSAQKNPTAFYLCASSPNRNYEQYFGPGTRLTVT.

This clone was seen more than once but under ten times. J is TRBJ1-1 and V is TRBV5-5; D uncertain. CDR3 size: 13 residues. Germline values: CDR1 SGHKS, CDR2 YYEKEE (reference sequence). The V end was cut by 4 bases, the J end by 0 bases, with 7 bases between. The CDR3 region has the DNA TGTGCCAGCAGCGCTACCCTGAACACTGAAGCTTTCTTT. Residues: CASSATLNTEAFF. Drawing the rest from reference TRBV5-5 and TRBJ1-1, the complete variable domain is DAGVTQSPTHLIKTRGQQVTLRCSPISGHKSVSWYQQVLGQGPQFIFQYYEKEERGRGNFPDRFSARQFPNYSSELNVNALLLGDSALYLCASSATLNTEAFFGQGTRLTVV.

CDR3 region: CASSLAPAGGPPDTQYF. The CDR3 bases are TGCGCCAGCAGCTTGGCCCCTGCGGGAGGGCCTCCAGATACGCAGTATTTT. The chain combines TRBV5-1 with TRBJ2-3; 9 bases are shared with TRBD2. Germline V gene lookup returns CDR1 SGHRS and CDR2 YFSETQ. CDR3 length: 17 residues. J gave up 4 bases and V 0 bases, and 9 bases lay outside the gene matches.

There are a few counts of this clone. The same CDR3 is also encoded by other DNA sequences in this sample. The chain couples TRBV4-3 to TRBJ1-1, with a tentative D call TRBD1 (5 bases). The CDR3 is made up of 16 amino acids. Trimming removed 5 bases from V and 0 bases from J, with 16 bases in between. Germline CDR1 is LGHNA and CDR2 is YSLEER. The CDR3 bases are TGCGCCAGCAGCAGCCTGGGGGGGACGGTGAACACTGAAGCTTTCTTT. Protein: CASSSLGGTVNTEAFF.

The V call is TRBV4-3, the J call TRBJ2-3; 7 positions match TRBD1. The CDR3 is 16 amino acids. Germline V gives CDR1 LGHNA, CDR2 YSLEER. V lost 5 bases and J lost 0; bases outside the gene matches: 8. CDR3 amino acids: CASSERKGASTDTQYF. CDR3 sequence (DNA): TGCGCCAGCAGCGAACGTAAGGGGGCGAGCACAGATACGCAGTATTTT.

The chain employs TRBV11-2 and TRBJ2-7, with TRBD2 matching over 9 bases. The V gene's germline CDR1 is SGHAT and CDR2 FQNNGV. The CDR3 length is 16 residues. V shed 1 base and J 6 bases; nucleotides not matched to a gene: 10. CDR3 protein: CASSLVVAGGPFEQYF. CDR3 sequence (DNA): TGTGCCAGCAGCTTAGTAGTCGCGGGAGGGCCTTTCGAGCAGTACTTC.

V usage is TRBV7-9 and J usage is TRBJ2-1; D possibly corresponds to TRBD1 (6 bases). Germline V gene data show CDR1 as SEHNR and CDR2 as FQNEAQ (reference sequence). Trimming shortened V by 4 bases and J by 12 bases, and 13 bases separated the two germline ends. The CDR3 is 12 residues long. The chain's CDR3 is CASSSLGGRQFF. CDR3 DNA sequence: TGTGCCAGCAGCTCCCTAGGGGGAAGGCAGTTCTTC.

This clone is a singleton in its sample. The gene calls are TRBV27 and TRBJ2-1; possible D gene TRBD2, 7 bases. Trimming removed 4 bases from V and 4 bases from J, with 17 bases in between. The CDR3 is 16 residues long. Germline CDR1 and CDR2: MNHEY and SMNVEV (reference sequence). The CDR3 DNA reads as TGTGCCAGCAGTTCGGCGGGCGCGGGGGCATACAATGAGCAGTTCTTC. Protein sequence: CASSSAGAGAYNEQFF.

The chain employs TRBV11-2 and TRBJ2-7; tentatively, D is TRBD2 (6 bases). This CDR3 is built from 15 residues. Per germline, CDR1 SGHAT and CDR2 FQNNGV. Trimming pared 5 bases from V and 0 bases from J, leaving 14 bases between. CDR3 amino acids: CASSPNSGSSYEQYF. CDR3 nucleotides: TGTGCCAGCAGCCCCAATAGCGGCAGCTCCTACGAGCAGTACTTC.

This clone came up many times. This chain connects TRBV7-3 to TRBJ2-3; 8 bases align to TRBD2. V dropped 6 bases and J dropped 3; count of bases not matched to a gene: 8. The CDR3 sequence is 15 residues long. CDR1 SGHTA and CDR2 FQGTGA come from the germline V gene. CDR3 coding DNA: TGTGCCAGCAGTATCGACCGGGGGGGAACAGATACGCAGTATTTT. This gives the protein CASSIDRGGTDTQYF.

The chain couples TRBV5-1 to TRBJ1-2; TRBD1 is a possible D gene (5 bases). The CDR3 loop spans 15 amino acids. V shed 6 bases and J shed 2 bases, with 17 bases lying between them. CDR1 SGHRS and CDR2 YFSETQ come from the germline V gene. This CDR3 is CASNVGGTRNYGYTF. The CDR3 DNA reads TGCGCCAGCAACGTCGGGGGGACCAGGAACTATGGCTACACCTTC.